The source of this TCR beta chain is a study of T-cell reconstitution after alpha-beta-depleted transplantation in children (dated by TCRdb to the mid-2010s). Regarding the study in general: Using TCR repertoire profiling, the study quantitatively followed how T-cell immune reconstitution unfolded in children after TCRalphabeta/CD19-depleted allogeneic hematopoietic cell transplantation.

In the case of this clonotype: This clone's antigen is unknown. Base qualities are not recorded, but no much larger clone differs from it by a single base.

Library generation was performed with PCR. The listed sequencing device is Illumina HiSeq 2500. To normalize quantification of the TCRbeta repertoire, the TCR libraries were built with molecular barcoding that relied on unique molecular identifiers. The raw public reads went through TCRdb reprocessing: fastp at Q25, MiXCR clone calling, in-frame beta chains kept. Each CDR3 protein appears once, grouped with its most common genes and DNA. This sample gives approximately 9,400 distinct CDR3 sequences in total; roughly a sixth of them show up just once. Clones ranked in the top ten supply more than 75% of the sample. What this sample's time point label stands for: day 60 (about 2 months) after transplantation. The treatment or condition label, read with the paper, signifies: allogeneic hematopoietic cell transplantation with graft depleted of TCRalphabeta T cells and CD19 B cells. Transplant recipients were children who received TCRalphabeta/CD19-depleted allogeneic hematopoietic cell grafts.

Study-level results and caveats: Hyperexpanded clone frequencies declined over subsequent months; after one year, T-cell counts and TCRbeta diversity were mostly attributed to newly produced T cells. In some patients, the high TCRbeta diversity seen at day 60 was put down to recipient T cells and intrathymic progenitors that had survived conditioning. Apparently early alphabetaT-cell count recovery about two months after transplant reportedly relied on only several hundred rapidly expanded clones derived from non-depleted graft cells.

The TCR originated in a girl younger than two who had a stem cell transplant for combined immunodeficiency, so the T cells may come from the graft donor. Sequenced here: PBMCs, mostly from graft donor cells, sampled 60 days after TCRalphabeta/CD19-depleted stem cell transplant.

This receptor carries the CDR3 CASSFRPDLGTEAFF. In nucleotides, the sequence is TGTGCCAGTAGTTTCCGTCCTGACTTGGGCACTGAAGCTTTCTTT. Recombination joined TRBV19 with TRBJ1-1; the D gene cannot be resolved reliably. V lost 5 bases and J lost 4 bases; the stretch between them is 17 bases long. CDR1 and CDR2, looked up from the germline V gene (reference sequence), are LNHDA and SQIVND. The cysteine opens and the phenylalanine closes a CDR3 of 15 amino acids. Just CDR3 DNA is preserved here, 45 bases in frame from base 1.